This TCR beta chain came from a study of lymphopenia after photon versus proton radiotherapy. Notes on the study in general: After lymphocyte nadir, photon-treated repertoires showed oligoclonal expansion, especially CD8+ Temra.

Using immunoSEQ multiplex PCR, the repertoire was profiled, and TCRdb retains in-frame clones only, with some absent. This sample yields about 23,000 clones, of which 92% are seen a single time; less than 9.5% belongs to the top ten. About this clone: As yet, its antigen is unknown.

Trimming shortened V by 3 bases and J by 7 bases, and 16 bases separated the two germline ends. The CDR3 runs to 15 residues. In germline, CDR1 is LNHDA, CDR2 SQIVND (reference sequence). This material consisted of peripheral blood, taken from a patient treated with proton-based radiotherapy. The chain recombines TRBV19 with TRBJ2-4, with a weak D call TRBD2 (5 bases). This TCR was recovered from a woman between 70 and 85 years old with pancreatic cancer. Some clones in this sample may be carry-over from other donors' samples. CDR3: CASSISGSSMNIQYF. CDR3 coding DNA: TGTGCCAGTAGTATCAGTGGGAGCTCGATGAACATTCAGTACTTC.